These 21 T cell receptor beta chains share one sample of origin, sequenced in a study of cytomegalovirus exposure and HLA in healthy donors. PCR used 60 Vbeta primers and 13 Jbeta primers. TCRdb's table, derived via immunoSEQ multiplex PCR, lists solely in-frame clones and lacks some. The sample contains about 110,000 clones, around 80% of which appear only once. Sequencing was done on a sample of PBMCs. All receptors come from a man aged 25-45 years in good health and CMV-seropositive.

Note on this clone: A read error may produce the germline difference seen at one junction end. V gene TRBV6-5 combines with J gene TRBJ1-5, with D perhaps TRBD1 (5 bases). This CDR3 is built from 14 residues. Germline assignment: CDR1 MNHEY and CDR2 SVGAGI. The CDR3 reads CASSLSQGKQPQHF. Written as DNA, the CDR3 is TGTGCCAGCAGCCTATCTCAGGGCAAACAGCCCCAGCATTTT.

This clone was seen only once. This chain uses TRBV7-8 with TRBJ1-5; perhaps TRBD1 as D (6 bases). The CDR3 contains 13 residues. Germline V gene sequence: CDR1 SGHVS, CDR2 FQNEAQ. The V end was cut by 3 bases, the J end by 4 bases, with 7 bases between. CDR3 amino acids: CASSFTGNQPQHF. In DNA, the CDR3 is TGTGCCAGCAGCTTTACAGGGAATCAGCCCCAGCATTTT.

The chain employs TRBV5-5 and TRBJ2-1, with TRBD1 matching over 9 bases. J was trimmed by 6 bases and V by 3 bases; bases with no gene match: 10. The CDR3 is 16 amino acids. Germline V gives CDR1 SGHKS, CDR2 YYEKEE (reference sequence). The CDR3 DNA follows: TGTGCCAGCAGCTCGAACTCGGGACAGGGACGCAATGAGCAGTTCTTC. It translates to CASSSNSGQGRNEQFF.

This clone has only a few counts. The rearrangement uses TRBV9 and TRBJ1-2; 7 nucleotides agree with TRBD1. The CDR3 consists of 15 residues. Unmatched junction bases numbered 6, after V lost 0 bases and J lost 4 bases. Germline loops: CDR1 SGDLS, CDR2 YYNGEE. CDR3 residues: CASSVETGSGYGYTF. CDR3 DNA: TGTGCCAGCAGCGTAGAGACAGGGTCGGGCTATGGCTACACCTTC.

The rearrangement uses TRBV10-2 and TRBJ1-2; TRBD1 matches at 8 bases. The CDR3 is 17 amino acids. Germline V lookup: CDR1 WSHSY, CDR2 SAAADI. Trimming took 3 bases from V and 1 from J; bases not matched to a gene: 10. The CDR3 nucleotides read TGCGCCAGCAGTGATGAGGGACAGGTCTTTTTTAACTATGGCTACACCTTC. This sequence encodes CASSDEGQVFFNYGYTF.

The rearrangement links TRBV7-9 to TRBJ2-3; TRBD2 is a possible D gene (5 bases). The CDR3 contains 14 residues. The V end was cut by 9 bases, the J end by 2 bases, with 15 bases between. Germline CDR1 reads SEHNR; CDR2 reads FQNEAQ (reference sequence). The DNA of the CDR3 is TGTGCCAGTCCCCCGGCGGACTCCACAGATACGCAGTATTTT. This gives the protein CASPPADSTDTQYF.

The rearrangement uses TRBV7-2 and TRBJ2-3; perhaps TRBD1 as D (5 bases). Trimming removed 1 base at V and 4 bases at J, with 9 bases between. Germline V gives CDR1 SGHTA, CDR2 FQGNSA. The CDR3 totals 14 residues. The CDR3 sequence: CASSLERGSDTQYF. For the CDR3, the DNA is TGTGCCAGCAGCTTAGAAAGGGGCTCAGATACGCAGTATTTT.

This sequence joins TRBV19 and TRBJ1-1; 8 nucleotides align to TRBD1. This CDR3 has 15 residues. CDR1 LNHDA and CDR2 SQIVND come from the germline V gene (reference sequence). V lost 5 bases to trimming and J lost 5 bases; unmatched junction nucleotides: 10. The CDR3 spells CASSQTGDRRTEAFF. The CDR3 DNA follows: TGTGCCAGTAGTCAAACCGGGGACAGGAGGACTGAAGCTTTCTTT.

The rearrangement links TRBV30 to TRBJ2-2; no clear D gene. The CDR3 extends over 16 amino acids. V was pared by 2 bases and J by 3 bases, with 16 bases between. Germline CDR1 and CDR2: GTSNPN and SVGIG (reference sequence). CDR3 bases: TGTGCCTGGAGTCTCTGGCAGGCAGTGGACACCGGGGAGCTGTTTTTT. The encoded protein is CAWSLWQAVDTGELFF.

The rearrangement uses TRBV9 and TRBJ2-5; TRBD1 might be the D (6 bases). This CDR3 has 15 residues. The V end was cut by 2 bases, the J end by 5 bases, with 16 bases between. Germline V lookup: CDR1 SGDLS, CDR2 YYNGEE. CDR3 protein: CASSVGVGQGETQYF. DNA for the CDR3: TGTGCCAGCAGCGTTGGCGTCGGGCAGGGGGAGACCCAGTACTTC. The full variable domain, in which reference TRBV9 and TRBJ2-5 provide the parts outside the CDR3, is DSGVTQTPKHLITATGQRVTLRCSPRSGDLSVYWYQQSLDQGLQFLIQYYNGEERAKGNILERFSAQQFPDLHSELNLSSLELGDSALYFCASSVGVGQGETQYFGPGTRLLVL.

This clone was recorded once. The J gene is TRBJ2-2, the V gene TRBV19; D unresolved. Germline CDR1 LNHDA, CDR2 SQIVND (reference sequence). The CDR3 totals 14 residues. Trimming removed 6 bases from V and 0 bases from J, with 8 bases in between. The CDR3: CASRLVANTGELFF. The CDR3 nucleotides read TGTGCCAGTAGGCTAGTTGCGAACACCGGGGAGCTGTTTTTT.

The V and J genes are TRBV29-1 and TRBJ2-2, with D possibly being TRBD1 (5 bases). This CDR3 region has 13 residues. Trimming took off 5 bases at V and 6 bases at J, with 13 bases between the two ends. From germline, CDR1 is SQVTM and CDR2 ANQGSEA. The CDR3 sequence is CSVKHQGAGELFF. The DNA of the CDR3 is TGCAGCGTTAAGCACCAAGGGGCCGGGGAGCTGTTTTTT.

This clone was picked up many times. V and J are TRBV5-8 and TRBJ1-2; D perhaps matches TRBD1 (5 bases). V gave up 3 bases and J gave up 4 bases, with 13 bases separating them. Germline-derived CDR1 and CDR2 are SGHTS and YDEGEE. This CDR3 spans 14 amino acids. DNA of the CDR3: TGTGCCAGCAGCTCCAGGGCCTGGGGCTATGGCTACACCTTC. It encodes CASSSRAWGYGYTF.

A few counts support this clone. The CDR3 nucleotides read TGTGCCAGCAGTTACCCAGGGGCGCTTGAAAAACTGTTTTTT. Protein: CASSYPGALEKLFF. The chain is built from TRBV7-9 and TRBJ1-4; tentative D call: TRBD1 (6 bases). There are 14 residues in the CDR3. Germline assignment: CDR1 SEHNR and CDR2 FQNEAQ (reference sequence). V lost 6 bases and J 7 bases, leaving 15 bases between the germline ends.

The chain carries TRBV7-9 and TRBJ2-5; D is uncertain. Germline CDR1 is SEHNR and CDR2 is FQNEAQ (reference sequence). Deletions cut 5 bases from V and 4 bases from J, with 5 bases between. The CDR3 consists of 11 residues. CDR3 region: CASSTRETQYF. The CDR3 DNA reads TGTGCCAGCAGCACAAGAGAGACCCAGTACTTC.

V gene TRBV12-5 combines with J gene TRBJ1-1, with 8 bases aligning to TRBD1. Trimming cost V 0 bases and J 6 bases; bases outside gene matches: 3. Germline V lookup: CDR1 LGHNT, CDR2 FRNRAP. CDR3 length equals 14 residues. The DNA of the CDR3 is TGTGCTAGTGGTTTGGTGCAGGGGGCCTCTGAAGCTTTCTTT. It codes for CASGLVQGASEAFF.

This chain links TRBV2 with TRBJ1-4; D not certain. Germline V gene lookup returns CDR1 SNHLY and CDR2 FYNNEI. The CDR3 contains 14 residues. Trimming pared 7 bases from V and 4 bases from J, leaving 13 bases between. The CDR3 nucleotides read TGTGCCAGCAAAGTAGTACTGAATAATGAAAAACTGTTTTTT. Its protein is CASKVVLNNEKLFF.

As to this clone: Germline is not matched at one junction end, which may reflect a read error. The chain carries TRBV6-5 and TRBJ2-2; 11 bases match TRBD2. The CDR3 has 12 residues. From germline, CDR1 is MNHEY and CDR2 SVGAGI. CDR3 nucleotides: TGTGCCAGCAGTACTAGCGGGGGCCCCTCTCTTTTT. Protein: CASSTSGGPSLF.

This clone was detected once. The chain combines TRBV2 with TRBJ2-3; D gene uncertain. V lost 4 bases and J lost 5, with 7 bases in between. The CDR3 length is 12 residues. CDR1 and CDR2 (germline): SNHLY, FYNNEI. The CDR3 sequence is CASSASGDTQYF. For the CDR3, the DNA is TGTGCCAGCAGTGCCTCAGGAGATACGCAGTATTTT. The full variable domain, rest sourced from reference TRBV2 and TRBJ2-3, is EPEVTQTPSHQVTQMGQEVILRCVPISNHLYFYWYRQILGQKVEFLVSFYNNEISEKSEIFDDQFSVERPDGSNFTLKIRSTKLEDSAMYFCASSASGDTQYFGPGTRLTVL.

This chain links TRBV30 with TRBJ1-2; TRBD1 aligns across 10 bases. CDR3 length: 15 amino acids. Germline values: CDR1 GTSNPN, CDR2 SVGIG (reference sequence). V trimming: 3 bases; J trimming: 2 bases; junction bases outside the gene matches: 6. Here the CDR3 reads CAWRRQGAENYGYTF. The CDR3 DNA reads TGTGCCTGGAGACGACAGGGGGCGGAGAACTATGGCTACACCTTC. The entire variable domain, with the rest obtained from reference TRBV30 and TRBJ1-2, is as follows: SQTIHQWPATLVQPVGSPLSLECTVEGTSNPNLYWYRQAAGRGLQLLFYSVGIGQISSEVPQNLSASRPQDRQFILSSKKLLLSDSGFYLCAWRRQGAENYGYTFGSGTRLTVV.

The V call is TRBV6-6, the J call TRBJ2-7; 11 nucleotides line up with TRBD1. The CDR3 consists of 14 residues. CDR1 and CDR2 from the germline V gene are MNHNY and SVGAGI (reference sequence). V shed 7 bases and J 3 bases; nucleotides not matched to a gene: 5. CDR3: CASTRTGGYYEQYF. The CDR3 DNA follows: TGTGCCAGCACTCGGACAGGGGGCTACTACGAGCAGTACTTC.